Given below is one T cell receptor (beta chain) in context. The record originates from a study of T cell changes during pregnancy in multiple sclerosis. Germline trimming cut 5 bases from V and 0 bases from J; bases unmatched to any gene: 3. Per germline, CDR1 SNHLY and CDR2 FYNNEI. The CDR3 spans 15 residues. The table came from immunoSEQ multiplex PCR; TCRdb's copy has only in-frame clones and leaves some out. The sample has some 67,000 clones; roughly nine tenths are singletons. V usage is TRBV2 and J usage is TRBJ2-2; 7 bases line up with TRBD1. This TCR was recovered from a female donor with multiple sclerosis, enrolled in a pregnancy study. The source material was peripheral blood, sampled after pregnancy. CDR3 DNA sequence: TGTGCCAGCAGTCCAGGGGGAACGAACACCGGGGAGCTGTTTTTT. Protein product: CASSPGGTNTGELFF.